The 30 T cell receptor beta chains listed next were all sequenced from one sample in a study of shared clonotypes between healthy human individuals (dated by TCRdb to 2020 to 2022). The protocol used for the library was the immunoSEQ multiplex PCR assay. As stored in TCRdb, this immuneACCESS dataset retains in-frame rearrangements with V and J assigned. A fraction of the clones does not appear; measured against another copy, unresolved V genes explain less than half of the discrepancy, and the remainder lacks a known reason. The table for this sample lists around 700,000 clones; more than 70% of them were counted only once. Of the sample, approximately 2% falls within the top ten clones. The sequencing sample was made of memory CD4+ T cells sorted from blood. In the paper's terms, the cell subset or site label means: CD45RA-negative fraction. These receptors came from a woman younger than 45 in good health.

This rearrangement joins TRBV18 to TRBJ2-1; 10 positions agree with TRBD2. J was trimmed by 8 bases and V by 3 bases; bases with no gene match: 7. The germline V gene has CDR1 KGHSH and CDR2 LQKENI. This CDR3 contains 15 residues. CDR3 DNA: TGTGCCAGCTCACCGAGTCTAGCGGGAGAGTATGAGCAGTTCTTC. Residues: CASSPSLAGEYEQFF.

The rearrangement links TRBV6-1 to TRBJ1-2; 8 nucleotides agree with TRBD1. Trimming cost V 2 bases and J 0 bases; bases outside gene matches: 5. Germline V gives CDR1 MNHNS, CDR2 SASEGT. CDR3 size: 16 residues. DNA for the CDR3: TGTGCCAGCAGTGAACCAGGGACAGGACCTAACTATGGCTACACCTTC. Translating it yields CASSEPGTGPNYGYTF.

About this clone: Other nucleotide sequences from this sample produce the same CDR3. The rearrangement joins TRBV7-9 to TRBJ1-1; D remains unclear. This CDR3 spans 14 amino acids. The V and J ends lost 1 base and 0 bases respectively, with 6 bases between them. Germline V gene lookup returns CDR1 SEHNR and CDR2 FQNEAQ (reference sequence). The DNA of the CDR3 is TGTGCCAGCAGCTTAGGTGCGCTGAACACTGAAGCTTTCTTT. Protein: CASSLGALNTEAFF.

The chain couples TRBV6-1 to TRBJ1-2; the match to TRBD1 covers 9 bases. Germline V gives CDR1 MNHNS, CDR2 SASEGT. The junction had 8 bases not matched to a gene; V was cut back by 4 bases and J by 8 bases. There are 14 residues in the CDR3. The CDR3 reads CASSGPGQGFGYTF. CDR3 sequence (DNA): TGTGCCAGCAGTGGTCCGGGACAGGGTTTCGGCTACACCTTC.

V and J are TRBV15 and TRBJ1-1; D is uncertain. This CDR3 has 13 amino acids. Germline-derived CDR1 and CDR2 are LNHNV and YYDKDF (reference sequence). The V and J ends lost 1 base and 4 bases respectively, with 7 bases between them. CDR3 nucleotides: TGTGCCACCAGCAGAGGCACGGTCACTGAAGCTTTCTTT. It specifies CATSRGTVTEAFF.

The rearrangement links TRBV4-1 to TRBJ1-2; no definite D call. Per germline, CDR1 MGHRA and CDR2 YSYEKL. This CDR3 comprises 15 residues. V lost 1 base and J lost 0, with 9 bases in between. The CDR3 loop reads CASSQVGAANYGYTF. DNA of the CDR3: TGCGCCAGCAGCCAAGTTGGAGCTGCTAACTATGGCTACACCTTC.

The V and J genes are TRBV11-2 and TRBJ2-2, with D perhaps given as TRBD1 or TRBD2 (5 bases each). Trimming cost V 3 bases and J 3 bases, with 17 bases left between them. Germline loops: CDR1 SGHAT, CDR2 FQNNGV. This CDR3 contains 17 residues. The CDR3 sequence: CASSFPRGGTDTGELFF. The CDR3 DNA reads as TGTGCCAGCAGCTTTCCCCGGGGCGGCACAGACACCGGGGAGCTGTTTTTT. Variable domain in full (rest from reference TRBV11-2 and TRBJ2-2): EAGVAQSPRYKIIEKRQSVAFWCNPISGHATLYWYQQILGQGPKLLIQFQNNGVVDDSQLPKDRFSAERLKGVDSTLKIQPAKLEDSAVYLCASSFPRGGTDTGELFFGEGSRLTVL.

The sample holds a few counts of this clone. The V gene is TRBV6-5, the J gene TRBJ1-1; unclear D gene. V lost 1 base, J lost 1 base, and 4 bases lay in between. The CDR3 length is 13 residues. Per the germline V gene, CDR1 is MNHEY and CDR2 is SVGAGI. Written as DNA, the CDR3 is TGTGCCAGCAGTTACTGGTCGAACACTGAAGCTTTCTTT. Its protein product is CASSYWSNTEAFF.

This clone came up once. The chain uses TRBV19 and TRBJ2-1, with D hard to call. CDR1 and CDR2 from the germline V gene are LNHDA and SQIVND (reference sequence). The germline V and J ends were trimmed by 6 bases and 1 base, with 13 bases remaining between them. The length of the CDR3 is 15 residues. CDR3 in DNA: TGTGCCAGTAGCAACCGAAAGGATTCCTACAATGAGCAGTTCTTC. Amino acids: CASSNRKDSYNEQFF.

This clone was counted a single time. V is TRBV10-2 and J is TRBJ1-5; 7 bases are a match to TRBD1. Per germline, CDR1 WSHSY and CDR2 SAAADI. The V and J ends lost 8 bases and 0 bases, in that order; junction bases with no gene match: 7. The CDR3 spans 15 residues. The CDR3 protein is CASGDSGDSNQPQHF. In DNA, the CDR3 is TGCGCCAGCGGGGACAGTGGGGATAGCAATCAGCCCCAGCATTTT.

The chain recombines TRBV5-8 with TRBJ2-2; 8 bases map to TRBD1. J lost 4 bases, V lost 6 bases, and 8 bases had no gene match. This CDR3 has 15 amino acids. Germline lookup yields CDR1 SGHTS and CDR2 YDEGEE. This chain's CDR3 is CASTPGQEITGELFF. The DNA of the CDR3 is TGTGCCAGCACCCCGGGACAGGAGATCACCGGGGAGCTGTTTTTT. The full variable domain, rest sourced from reference TRBV5-8 and TRBJ2-2, is EAGVTQSPTHLIKTRGQQATLRCSPISGHTSVYWYQQALGLGLQFLLWYDEGEERNRGNFPPRFSGRQFPNYSSELNVNALELEDSALYLCASTPGQEITGELFFGEGSRLTVL.

The rearrangement joins TRBV6-1 to TRBJ2-5, with 8 positions matching TRBD1. With 4 bases clipped from V and 6 bases from J, the junction kept 4 bases outside the gene matches. CDR3 length: 13 residues. The germline V gene encodes CDR1 MNHNS and CDR2 SASEGT. CDR3: CASSADRGQTQYF. The CDR3 coding sequence is TGTGCCAGCAGTGCCGACAGGGGACAGACCCAGTACTTC.

The chain links TRBV11-2 to TRBJ1-1; 8 nucleotides align to TRBD1. The CDR3 contains 18 residues. Germline-derived CDR1 and CDR2 are SGHAT and FQNNGV. J lost 5 bases, V lost 2 bases, and 16 bases had no gene match. Here the CDR3 reads CASSLTFSLQGAMTEAFF. In DNA, the CDR3 is TGTGCCAGCAGCTTAACTTTCTCCCTTCAGGGGGCGATGACTGAAGCTTTCTTT.

The V and J genes are TRBV7-8 and TRBJ1-2; D may be TRBD1 (5 bases). The CDR3 is 14 residues long. The germline V gene has CDR1 SGHVS and CDR2 FQNEAQ. Between the trimmed V and J ends, which lost 3 bases and 0 bases, there was a span of 8 bases. The CDR3 spells CASSFRVSNYGYTF. The CDR3 region has the DNA TGTGCCAGCAGCTTCAGGGTTTCTAACTATGGCTACACCTTC.

The V and J genes are TRBV19 and TRBJ2-7; 8 nucleotides line up with TRBD2. V lost 6 bases and J lost 1; bases outside the gene matches: 2. Germline lookup yields CDR1 LNHDA and CDR2 SQIVND (reference sequence). This CDR3 is built from 13 residues. The CDR3 reads CASRERGSYEQYF. DNA for the CDR3: TGTGCCAGTAGAGAGCGGGGGTCCTACGAGCAGTACTTC.

V and J are TRBV7-9 and TRBJ2-2; 8 nucleotides agree with TRBD1. CDR3 length: 16 residues. Looked up from germline, CDR1 is SEHNR and CDR2 is FQNEAQ (reference sequence). With V trimmed by 5 bases and J by 7 bases, 12 bases remained unmatched. CDR3 loop: CASSPRRTGQVGELFF. The DNA for the CDR3 is TGTGCCAGCAGCCCGCGGAGGACAGGGCAGGTCGGGGAGCTGTTTTTT.

The rearrangement joins TRBV5-1 to TRBJ2-2; TRBD1 might be the D (5 bases). Trimming took 0 bases from V and 3 from J, leaving 9 bases between them. CDR1 is SGHRS, CDR2 YFSETQ, per germline. The CDR3 loop spans 15 amino acids. The CDR3 sequence: CASSLGTRDTGELFF. CDR3 coding DNA: TGCGCCAGCAGCTTGGGAACCAGGGACACCGGGGAGCTGTTTTTT.

The table lists this clone with a few counts. The chain employs TRBV7-2 and TRBJ2-7, with a tentative D call TRBD2 (8 bases). CDR3 size: 15 residues. Looked up from germline, CDR1 is SGHTA and CDR2 is FQGNSA. Trimming left V 5 bases short and J 6 bases short, with 20 bases between. CDR3 DNA: TGTGCCAGCAGCCCAGGGGGTAGCGGGAAGGGCGAGCAGTACTTC. It encodes CASSPGGSGKGEQYF. Combining the CDR3 with reference TRBV7-2 and TRBJ2-7 gives the whole variable domain GAGVSQSPSNKVTEKGKDVELRCDPISGHTALYWYRQSLGQGLEFLIYFQGNSAPDKSGLPSDRFSAERTGGSVSTLTIQRTQQEDSAVYLCASSPGGSGKGEQYFGPGTRLTVT.

The chain uses TRBV5-1 and TRBJ2-3; no clear D. This CDR3 has 13 residues. The germline gives CDR1 SGHRS, CDR2 YFSETQ. V was cut by 2 bases and J by 9 bases, with 13 bases left in between. DNA for the CDR3: TGCGCCAGCAGCTTCGACCGAGTGTACACGCAGTATTTT. Translation: CASSFDRVYTQYF.

The V and J genes are TRBV10-2 and TRBJ2-3; 11 bases are shared with TRBD2. Trimming at V came to 5 bases and at J to 3 bases, leaving 7 bases not matched to a gene. The germline V gene has CDR1 WSHSY and CDR2 SAAADI. This CDR3 is 16 amino acids long. CDR3 sequence reads: CASSSSGRYKTDTQYF. The CDR3 region has the DNA TGCGCCAGCAGTTCTAGCGGGAGGTACAAAACAGATACGCAGTATTTT.

This sequence joins TRBV5-4 and TRBJ2-6, with D possibly TRBD1 on 5 matching bases. The CDR3 loop spans 15 amino acids. V was clipped by 0 bases and J by 4 bases, with 8 bases between them. The germline V gene has CDR1 SGHNT and CDR2 YYREEE (reference sequence). This chain's CDR3 is CASSLDRSGANVLTF. Written as DNA, the CDR3 is TGTGCCAGCAGCTTGGACAGGTCCGGGGCCAACGTCCTGACTTTC. The full variable domain, completed using reference TRBV5-4 and TRBJ2-6, is ETGVTQSPTHLIKTRGQQVTLRCSSQSGHNTVSWYQQALGQGPQFIFQYYREEENGRGNFPPRFSGLQFPNYSSELNVNALELDDSALYLCASSLDRSGANVLTFGAGSRLTVL.

This clone has just a few counts. This chain uses TRBV25-1 with TRBJ1-4; D gene ambiguous. V dropped 2 bases and J dropped 5 bases, with 12 bases sitting between them. The germline CDR1 and CDR2 sequences are MGHDK and SYGVNS. This CDR3 has 15 residues. CDR3 sequence: CASSEHRDLNEKLFF. DNA of the CDR3: TGTGCCAGCAGTGAACACCGGGATCTCAATGAAAAACTGTTTTTT.

This clone was found a few times. At one boundary the junction diverges from the germline segment, which might be a read error. In the same sample, other DNA sequences code for this CDR3. The rearrangement links TRBV20-1 to TRBJ2-7; 8 bases map to TRBD2. The germline CDR1 and CDR2 sequences are DFQATT and SNEGSKA (reference sequence). This CDR3 is 11 amino acids long. CDR3 sequence reads: CSARAGDEQYF. CDR3 sequence (DNA): TGCAGTGCAAGAGCGGGAGACGAGCAGTACTTC.

This chain connects TRBV9 to TRBJ2-1; 7 bases align to TRBD1. Germline V CDR1 and CDR2: SGDLS, YYNGEE. The junction had 11 bases not matched to a gene; V was cut back by 0 bases and J by 8 bases. There are 16 residues in the CDR3. The DNA of the CDR3 is TGTGCCAGCAGCGTAGAACAGGGGCTGGCCAGCTATGAGCAGTTCTTC. It is translated as CASSVEQGLASYEQFF.

This clone was seen just once. V is TRBV19 and J is TRBJ2-1; D is unresolved. Germline V gene sequence: CDR1 LNHDA, CDR2 SQIVND (reference sequence). This CDR3 contains 16 residues. Trimming removed 0 bases from V and 2 bases from J, with 11 bases in between. The CDR3 region is CASSIDPIGPYNEQFF. As DNA, the CDR3 is TGTGCCAGTAGTATAGACCCCATTGGCCCCTACAATGAGCAGTTCTTC.

The rearrangement uses TRBV19 and TRBJ2-1, with D uncertain. Germline lookup yields CDR1 LNHDA and CDR2 SQIVND (reference sequence). The V end was cut by 1 base, the J end by 0 bases, with 7 bases between. The CDR3 runs 15 residues. The CDR3 nucleotides are TGTGCCAGTAGTATAGGATTGCGCTCCTACAATGAGCAGTTCTTC. Amino acids: CASSIGLRSYNEQFF.

This clone was observed a handful of times. This chain joins TRBV5-1 and TRBJ2-3, with D uncertain. This CDR3 region has 13 residues. Germline V gene sequence: CDR1 SGHRS, CDR2 YFSETQ. The V end lost 1 base, the J end lost 4 bases, and 7 bases lay between the germline ends. The CDR3 DNA is TGCGCCAGCAGCTTGTTCAGTGCAGATACGCAGTATTTT. This gives the protein CASSLFSADTQYF.

As regards this clone: The same CDR3 can be traced to other DNA sequences in this sample. This sequence joins TRBV18 and TRBJ2-7; no reliable D call. V lost 1 base and J 2 bases, leaving 6 bases between the germline ends. Germline-derived CDR1 and CDR2 are KGHSH and LQKENI. The CDR3 runs 13 residues. CDR3 nucleotide sequence: TGTGCCAGCTCACCACAGGATACCTACGAGCAGTACTTC. Translated, it gives CASSPQDTYEQYF.

The chain has TRBV6-5 and TRBJ2-7, with 10 positions matching TRBD2. Germline V gene sequence: CDR1 MNHEY, CDR2 SVGAGI. The CDR3 spans 15 residues. V lost 2 bases to trimming and J lost 5 bases; unmatched junction nucleotides: 6. CDR3 protein: CASSYGLAGAHEQYF. For the CDR3, the DNA is TGTGCCAGCAGTTACGGGCTAGCGGGAGCCCACGAGCAGTACTTC.

The V and J genes are TRBV4-1 and TRBJ2-3; D ambiguous. The germline V gene has CDR1 MGHRA and CDR2 YSYEKL. The CDR3 has 15 amino acids. The V and J ends lost 2 bases and 4 bases respectively, with 13 bases between them. Here the CDR3 reads CASSQPVGRPDTQYF. As DNA, the CDR3 is TGCGCCAGCAGCCAACCCGTTGGTAGACCAGATACGCAGTATTTT.